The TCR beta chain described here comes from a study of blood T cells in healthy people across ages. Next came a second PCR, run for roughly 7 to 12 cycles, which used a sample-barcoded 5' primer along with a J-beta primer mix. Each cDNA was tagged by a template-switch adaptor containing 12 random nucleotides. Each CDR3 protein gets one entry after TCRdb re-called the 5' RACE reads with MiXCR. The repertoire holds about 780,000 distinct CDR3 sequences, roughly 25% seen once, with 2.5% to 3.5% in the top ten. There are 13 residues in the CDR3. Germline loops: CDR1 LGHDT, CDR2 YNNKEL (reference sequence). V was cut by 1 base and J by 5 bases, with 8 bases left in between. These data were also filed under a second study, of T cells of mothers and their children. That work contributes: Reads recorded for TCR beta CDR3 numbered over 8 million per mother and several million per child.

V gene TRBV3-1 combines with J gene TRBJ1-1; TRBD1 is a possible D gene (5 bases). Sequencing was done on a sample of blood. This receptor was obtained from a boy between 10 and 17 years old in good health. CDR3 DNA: TGTGCCAGCAGCCAAGCGGGGGTAACTGAAGCTTTCTTT. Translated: CASSQAGVTEAFF.